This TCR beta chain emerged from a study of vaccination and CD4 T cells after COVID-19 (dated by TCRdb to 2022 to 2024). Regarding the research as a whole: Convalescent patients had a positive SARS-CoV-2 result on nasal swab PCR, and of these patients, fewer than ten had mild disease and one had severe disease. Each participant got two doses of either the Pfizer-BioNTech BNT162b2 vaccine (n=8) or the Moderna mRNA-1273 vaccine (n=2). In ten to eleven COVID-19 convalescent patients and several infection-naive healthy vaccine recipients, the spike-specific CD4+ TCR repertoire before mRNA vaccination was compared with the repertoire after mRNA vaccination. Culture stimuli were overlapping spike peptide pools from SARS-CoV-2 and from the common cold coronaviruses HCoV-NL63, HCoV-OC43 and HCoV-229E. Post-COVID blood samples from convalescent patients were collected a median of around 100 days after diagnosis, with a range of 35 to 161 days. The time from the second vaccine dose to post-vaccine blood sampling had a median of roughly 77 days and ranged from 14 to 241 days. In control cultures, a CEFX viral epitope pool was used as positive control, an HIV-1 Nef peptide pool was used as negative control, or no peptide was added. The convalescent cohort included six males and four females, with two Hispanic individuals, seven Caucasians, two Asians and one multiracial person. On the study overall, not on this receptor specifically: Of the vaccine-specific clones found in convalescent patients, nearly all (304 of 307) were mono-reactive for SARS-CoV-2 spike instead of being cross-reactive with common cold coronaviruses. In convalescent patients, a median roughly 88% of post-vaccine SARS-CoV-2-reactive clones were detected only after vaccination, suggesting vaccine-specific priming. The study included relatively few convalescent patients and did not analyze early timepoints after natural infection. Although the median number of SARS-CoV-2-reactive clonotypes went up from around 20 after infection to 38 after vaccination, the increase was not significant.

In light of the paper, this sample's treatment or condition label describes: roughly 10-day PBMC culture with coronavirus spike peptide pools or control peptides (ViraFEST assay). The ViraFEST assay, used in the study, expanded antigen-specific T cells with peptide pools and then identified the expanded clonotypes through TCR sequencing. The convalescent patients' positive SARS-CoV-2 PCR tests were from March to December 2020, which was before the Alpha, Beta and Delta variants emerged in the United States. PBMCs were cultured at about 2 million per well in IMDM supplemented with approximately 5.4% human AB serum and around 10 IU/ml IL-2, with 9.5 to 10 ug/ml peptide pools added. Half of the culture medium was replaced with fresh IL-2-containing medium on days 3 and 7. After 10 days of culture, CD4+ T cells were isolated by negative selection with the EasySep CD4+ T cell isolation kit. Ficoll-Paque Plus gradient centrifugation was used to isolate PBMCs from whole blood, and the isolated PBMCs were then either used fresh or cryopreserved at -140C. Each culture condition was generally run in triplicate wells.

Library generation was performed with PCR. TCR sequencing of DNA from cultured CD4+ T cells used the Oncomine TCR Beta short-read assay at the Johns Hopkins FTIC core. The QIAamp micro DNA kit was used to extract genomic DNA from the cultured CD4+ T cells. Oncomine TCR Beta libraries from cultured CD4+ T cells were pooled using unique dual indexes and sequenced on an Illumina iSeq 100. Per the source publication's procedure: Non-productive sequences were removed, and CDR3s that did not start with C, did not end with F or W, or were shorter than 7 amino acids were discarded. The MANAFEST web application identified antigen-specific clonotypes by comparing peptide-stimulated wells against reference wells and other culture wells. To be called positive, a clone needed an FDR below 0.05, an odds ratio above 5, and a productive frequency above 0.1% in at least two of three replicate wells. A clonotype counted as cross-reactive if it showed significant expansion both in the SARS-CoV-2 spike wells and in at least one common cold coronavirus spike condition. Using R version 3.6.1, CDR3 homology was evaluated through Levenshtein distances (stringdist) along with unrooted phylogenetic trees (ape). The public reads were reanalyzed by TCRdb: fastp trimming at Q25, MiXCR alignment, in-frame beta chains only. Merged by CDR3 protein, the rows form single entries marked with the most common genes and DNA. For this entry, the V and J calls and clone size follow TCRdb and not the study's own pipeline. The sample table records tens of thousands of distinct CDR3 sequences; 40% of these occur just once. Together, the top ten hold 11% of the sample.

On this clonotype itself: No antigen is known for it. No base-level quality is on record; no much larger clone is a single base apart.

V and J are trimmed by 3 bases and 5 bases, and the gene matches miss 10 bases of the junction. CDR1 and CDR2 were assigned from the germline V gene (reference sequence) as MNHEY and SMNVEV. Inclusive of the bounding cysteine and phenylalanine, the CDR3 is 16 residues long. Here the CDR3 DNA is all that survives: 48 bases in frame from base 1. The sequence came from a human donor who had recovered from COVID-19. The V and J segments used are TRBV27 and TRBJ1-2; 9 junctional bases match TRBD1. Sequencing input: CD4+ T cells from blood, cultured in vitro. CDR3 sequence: CASSLTGGEFRYGYTF. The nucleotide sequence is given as TGTGCCAGCAGTTTGACAGGGGGAGAATTTCGATATGGCTACACCTTC.